This TCR beta chain was captured by sequencing in a study of cytomegalovirus exposure and HLA in healthy donors (dated by TCRdb to the late 2010s). For context, the study as a whole: In an earlier analysis of roughly 500 of the donors, around 300 Gb of sequence data and approximately 100 million unique TCR beta sequences from about 190 million T cells were reported. An early release covering 550 to 650 HLA-typed donors comprised about 290 gigabases of sequencing data and approximately 80 million unique TCR sequences. The genetic ancestry cluster associated with self-reported Caucasian donors included about four fifths of the roughly 380 genotyped donors. The study was designed to test whether signatures of past pathogen exposure could be identified by cataloging public T cell receptors. The study profiled the T cell repertoires of hundreds of subjects by immunosequencing and related them to cytomegalovirus serostatus. In addition to the first cohort of hundreds of subjects, a separate validation cohort of about 120 different subjects was used. The study combined high-throughput TCR immunosequencing, statistical association of individual TCRs with disease status, and machine learning to predict cytomegalovirus infection status. To study patterns of TCR occurrence, a later analysis re-analyzed previously published TCR beta repertoires from just over 650 donors and added high-resolution HLA genotyping. The later analysis used no new phenotypic data to find candidate immune exposures, relying instead on TCR beta sequences and their occurrence across donors. To decide whether each TCR beta V gene segment behaved as functional or pseudogenic, an earlier analysis of approximately 600 of the donors relied on high-throughput TCR beta sequencing. Donor age, sex, ethnicity and CMV serostatus were compiled together with the repertoire data. A later genetic analysis took genome-wide SNP genotypes for about 55% of the 666 donors and used that subset as a discovery cohort. All discovery cohort repertoires had been generated on a single sequencing platform. Both class I and class II loci were covered by HLA typing, at four-digit resolution. Typing coverage differed by locus: A, B, C, DRB1 and DQB1 were typed in roughly 620-640 donors, DQA1 in 500 to 550, DPA1 in some 600, and DPB1 in approximately 450. About 5 DR-DQ haplotypes were handled as single units for association and clustering, since linkage in the cohort was strong. Among around 400 genotyped donors of the cohort, an average of approximately 240,000 unique TCR beta nucleotide sequences were sequenced per donor, around 20% of them non-productive. General study outcomes and caveats: Roughly uniform sequencing depth across donors was assumed in presence/absence analyses, although this assumption may not hold. Correlated functional status among segregating V segments might reflect linkage disequilibrium, but an unknown experimental factor could not be ruled out. A few of the identified cytomegalovirus-associated TCR beta chains were confirmed in vitro to be specific for cytomegalovirus antigens. According to a later genetic analysis, donors in an Asian-associated ancestry cluster had fewer N-insertions in productive TCRs than the approximately 650-donor mean. The sequencing pipeline was judged likely to have produced a cluster of highly shared sequence variants as a technical artifact. CMV serostatus was the only immune exposure information available for the cohort. Most CMV-associated TCR beta chains appeared to be HLA-restricted in a later analysis, and the HLA associations seemed to be driven largely by CMV exposure. A later genetic analysis associated a missense DCLRE1C variant with V-gene and J-gene trimming of TCR beta chains, and an independent cohort replicated the association. The earlier analysis of almost 600 of the donors excluded approximately 15 rarely observed V segments, including chromosome 9 orphons, because counts were too low. The authors suggested that the approach could potentially be generalized to other disease states and immunological phenotypes. A further reported finding was that TCR beta sequences accurately predicted the HLA-A and HLA-B alleles for most subjects in the first cohort. In a later analysis, HLA-associated TCR beta chains were found to be more clonally expanded and to have lower generation probabilities than equally common non-associated chains. Because some donors lacked HLA typing at each locus, the association tests relied only on the typed subset. The classifier was reported to diagnose cytomegalovirus status with high specificity and sensitivity in both the original cohort and the validation cohort. Only TCR beta chains were sequenced in this cohort, and the absence of alpha or paired-chain data limited detectable features. The study listed approximately 160 TCR beta chains as associated with cytomegalovirus. Most TCR sequences were seen in very few donors, while some public TCRs were found in many individuals. An earlier analysis of approximately 530 of the donors showed that most TCR beta V segments appeared in productive rearrangements either about 87% or about 30% of the time, which broadly matched IMGT annotations. When HLA alleles, especially DR and DQ, strongly co-occurred, TCR associations were difficult to assign to individual alleles. Several of the top co-occurrence clusters appeared to be linked to parvovirus B19, influenza, CMV and Epstein-Barr virus, according to a later analysis. According to a later analysis, TCR association rates differed among HLA loci, with DRB1 alleles showing the most associated TCRs and HLA-C alleles showing the fewest. Because the 87-base-pair reads could not distinguish some IMGT-functional V segments, including TRBV6-2 and TRBV6-3, those segments were excluded. In a later analysis, some 18,000 TCR beta sequences were associated with specific HLA alleles at a false discovery rate of 0.05.

In total, roughly 670 healthy bone marrow donors made up the cohort. At the time of sampling, all cohort members were nominally healthy, though unrecorded immune exposures were likely present. The donor tested CMV seropositive and was one of the 289 seropositive cohort members. A peripheral blood sample was collected from each donor, and TCR beta sequencing was performed on peripheral blood mononuclear cells. The Qiagen DNeasy Blood Extraction Kit was used to extract genomic DNA from the blood cell samples. This clone was detected only once. The antigen it binds to is not known. No much larger clonotype is one base removed from it; base qualities were not supplied. Spanning cysteine to phenylalanine, the CDR3 consists of 15 amino acids. The CDR3 DNA has 45 bases and is translated from base 1. Clipping removes 3 bases from V and 6 bases from J, with 6 as the unmatched junction base count. The germline V gene (reference sequence) specifies LNHNV as CDR1 and YYDKDF as CDR2.

Library creation used the immunoSEQ multiplex PCR assay. For the multiplex PCR, a mixture combining 60 forward primers for TCR Vbeta segments and 13 reverse primers for TCR Jbeta segments was used. A multiplex PCR assay on genomic DNA amplified the CDR3 region of rearranged TCR beta genes. On the Illumina HiSeq System, the amplified TCR beta libraries were sequenced as 87-base-pair reads. On the study's bioinformatics: Across the roughly 670 repertoires, a later analysis counted some 80 million unique TCR beta chains, 9 million to 14 million of which were shared by at least two donors. To remove PCR and sequencing errors, raw reads were error-corrected and collapsed into unique sequences using a nearest-neighbor algorithm that merged closely related sequences. Alignment of CDR3 sequences to IMGT reference sequences was used to assign V, D and J gene segments. Each retained sequence needed at least a six-nucleotide match to both a V gene segment and a J gene segment. A rearrangement was called productive if the CDR3 had no stop codons and remained in frame with V and J, and every other rearrangement was called non-productive. Following IMGT convention, CDR3 was defined as the stretch from the second conserved V-encoded cysteine to the conserved J-encoded phenylalanine. The earlier analysis of a few hundred of the donors excluded sequences that lacked an unambiguous match to a single V gene segment. An earlier analysis of over 450 of the donors classified V segments as functional when productive rearrangements were above 56.7% and as segregating when the standard deviation between donors was above 5%. A statistical classification framework was developed to diagnose cytomegalovirus status using the catalog of TCR beta chain sequences. A later analysis assigned V and J genes by comparing TCR nucleotide sequences with IMGT/GENE-DB human TR gene sequences. In a later analysis, CDR3 sequences and most-parsimonious VDJ recombination scenarios were assigned using the TCRdist pipeline. In a later analysis, each TCR beta chain was defined by its CDR3 amino acid sequence together with its V-gene family, and reads without a unique V-gene family were excluded. As a way to deal with suspected cross-contamination and a sequencing artifact, a later analysis dropped 640 or so nucleotide sequences that were highly shared and had low generation probability. A later analysis calculated a clonal expansion index for each public chain from normalized within-repertoire ranks of inferred template counts. A later analysis computed generation probabilities with a VDJ recombination model fitted to out-of-frame rearrangements, and checked the results against IGoR. A later analysis scored TCR-TCR, TCR-HLA and TCR-CMV co-occurrence with hypergeometric tests, applying a repertoire-size bias correction to TCR pairs. In a later analysis, false discovery rates were estimated by permuting HLA or CMV assignments 20 times. In a later analysis, co-occurring TCRs were grouped with DBSCAN, and TCRdist sequence similarity was added when clustering was performed within HLA-allele-positive subsets. Repertoires with fewer than 30,000 or more than 120,000 public chains were left out of co-occurrence clustering, as were about five repertoires with anomalous nucleotide sharing. TCRdb re-hosts the immuneACCESS table, in-frame sequences only. Its copies lack some clones; in the studies checked, an unresolved V gene accounts for under half of them, and the cause for the rest is not known. The V and J calls and clone size come from that table; D and trimming were worked out from the DNA. Present in this sample are about 82,000 clones, around 76% of which were seen just once. Of the sample, less than 7% is held by the ten largest clones.

The chain links TRBV15 with TRBJ2-1, with 9 central nucleotides matching TRBD2. Sequenced sample: PBMCs. The receptor comes from a male donor in good health and CMV-seropositive. The bases read TGTGCCACCAGCAGGGGGGGCGGGGGGGTCAATGAGCAGTTCTTC. This gives the protein CATSRGGGGVNEQFF.